The 10 T cell receptor beta chains below come from one sample, sequenced in a study of identical twins. TCRdb reprocessed the 5' RACE reads via MiXCR and lists one record per CDR3 protein. The sample includes 500,000 to 550,000 distinct CDR3 sequences, under 25% seen only once; the top ten take approximately 0.5%. These data are also associated with another study on yellow fever vaccine responses in identical twins.

The sample was CD4+ T cells sorted from blood. Source of these receptors: a woman younger than 30 in good health.

This clonotype has more than one count but fewer than ten. This chain uses TRBV12-3 or TRBV12-4 with TRBJ2-3; 8 nucleotides line up with TRBD2. The CDR3 sequence is 12 residues long. The V and J ends lost 6 bases and 10 bases, in that order; junction bases with no gene match: 6. This CDR3 reads CASSRTSGPQYF. CDR3 DNA sequence: TGTGCCAGCAGCCGTACTAGCGGTCCGCAGTATTTT.

The sample holds a few counts of this clonotype. The rearrangement links TRBV12-3 or TRBV12-4 to TRBJ2-7; 9 bases align to TRBD1. Trimming took 5 bases from V and 6 from J; bases not matched to a gene: 14. The CDR3 length is 16 residues. The CDR3 spells CASSPPDRGNNAEQYF. For the CDR3, the DNA is TGTGCCAGCAGTCCTCCGGACAGGGGAAATAATGCCGAGCAGTACTTC.

The V call is TRBV11-3, the J call TRBJ1-2; D perhaps matches TRBD1 (5 bases). The CDR3 has 14 amino acids. Germline lookup yields CDR1 SGHNT and CDR2 YENEEA. The ends were cut back, 6 bases at V and 10 bases at J, with 21 bases in the middle. The CDR3 region is CASRSKPGLPTYTF. CDR3 nucleotide sequence: TGTGCCAGCAGATCAAAACCGGGACTTCCAACCTACACCTTC.

This clonotype was seen a handful of times. The J gene is TRBJ2-7, the V gene TRBV12-3 or TRBV12-4, with D perhaps matching TRBD2 (6 bases). Between the trimmed V and J ends, which lost 6 bases and 2 bases, there was a span of 14 bases. The CDR3 length is 14 residues. The CDR3 coding sequence is TGTGCCAGCAGGGGGGGACTCCCAGCCTACGAGCAGTACTTC. This sequence encodes CASRGGLPAYEQYF.

This clonotype has just a few counts. The chain recombines TRBV10-3 with TRBJ2-2, with TRBD1 matching 7 bases. The germline gives CDR1 ENHRY, CDR2 SYGVKD. V dropped 2 bases and J dropped 2; count of bases not matched to a gene: 5. This CDR3 region has 16 residues. The CDR3 DNA reads as TGTGCCATCAGTGAGGACAGACAGGGAAACACCGGGGAGCTGTTTTTT. Its translation: CAISEDRQGNTGELFF.

This clonotype appeared a few times. V usage is TRBV5-1 and J usage is TRBJ2-7, with a tentative D call TRBD2 (6 bases). Germline CDR1 is SGHRS and CDR2 is YFSETQ. V was trimmed by 0 bases and J by 0 bases, leaving 10 bases between them. The CDR3 is 15 amino acids. CDR3 sequence (DNA): TGCGCCAGCAGCTTGGGAACGACTAGCTCCTACGAGCAGTACTTC. Amino acid sequence: CASSLGTTSSYEQYF.

This clonotype was found many times. This sequence joins TRBV5-1 and TRBJ1-4, with D possibly TRBD1 on 6 matching bases. The ends were cut back, 4 bases at V and 5 bases at J, with 12 bases in the middle. The germline CDR1 and CDR2 sequences are SGHRS and YFSETQ. The CDR3 sequence is 14 residues long. The CDR3 protein is CASSEGQINEKLFF. CDR3 nucleotides: TGCGCCAGCAGCGAAGGACAGATCAATGAAAAACTGTTTTTT.

This chain connects TRBV27 to TRBJ2-7, with 7 positions matching TRBD1. From germline, CDR1 is MNHEY and CDR2 SMNVEV (reference sequence). Trimming at V came to 5 bases and at J to 0 bases, leaving 7 bases not matched to a gene. The CDR3 totals 15 residues. DNA for the CDR3: TGTGCCAGCAGTCCTACAGGGGCTCGCTCCTACGAGCAGTACGTC. It specifies CASSPTGARSYEQYV.

This chain uses TRBV12-3 or TRBV12-4 with TRBJ2-3; D may be TRBD2 (7 bases). Trimming removed 2 bases at V and 3 bases at J, with 21 bases between. The CDR3 sequence is 18 residues long. This chain's CDR3 is CASSLPNTGGGTTDTQYF. The CDR3, as DNA: TGTGCCAGCAGTTTACCAAACACGGGGGGAGGGACAACAGATACGCAGTATTTT.

The chain uses TRBV12-3 or TRBV12-4 and TRBJ2-3; 8 bases map to TRBD1. This CDR3 has 13 amino acids. V lost 5 bases to trimming and J lost 6 bases; unmatched junction nucleotides: 4. DNA of the CDR3: TGTGCCAGCAGTGCCCGGGACAGGGATACGCAGTATTTT. It translates to CASSARDRDTQYF.